This T cell receptor beta chain is drawn from a study of blood T cell repertoires in COVID-19. Study at large: Nucleic acid was either cDNA or gDNA, and it came from T cells, B-cell-depleted T cells, or PBMCs.

V lost 5 bases and J 0 bases, leaving 8 bases between the germline ends. From germline, CDR1 is SEHNR and CDR2 FQNEAQ (reference sequence). The CDR3 spans 14 residues. Method: immunoSEQ multiplex PCR; TCRdb's copy keeps in-frame clones and lacks some. Of 200,000 to 250,000 clones in the sample, 75% to 90% were seen once. What was sequenced was peripheral blood. The chain employs TRBV7-9 and TRBJ1-3, with D uncertain. This sequence was found in a woman in her twenties or thirties who had recovered from COVID-19. The CDR3 sequence: CASSRYSSGNTIYF. The CDR3 nucleotides read TGTGCCAGCAGCAGATACAGCTCTGGAAACACCATATATTTT.